This T cell receptor (beta chain) was retrieved from a study of cytomegalovirus exposure and HLA in healthy donors. Study-level points and caveats: The authors later found HLA-associated TCR beta chains more clonally expanded than equally common others. Rare TCR sequences predominated, though certain public TCRs were found in many donors.

Primers: 60 Vbeta forward and 13 Jbeta reverse. Per the study methods: Later reanalysis found 80 million or so unique TCR beta chains, around 9.9 million of them shared. TCRdb's table, derived via immunoSEQ multiplex PCR, lists solely in-frame clones and lacks some. From that table come the V and J calls and clone size; the DNA was used to work out D and trimming. The table shows around 100,000 clones, with around 80% occurring only once. A note on this clone: Its specificity is not known.

V was pared by 6 bases and J by 9 bases, with 12 bases between. The germline V gene encodes CDR1 SGHDN and CDR2 FVKESK. The CDR3 covers 12 residues. Source material: PBMCs. V and J are TRBV14 and TRBJ2-1; tentatively, D is TRBD2 (6 bases). The clonotype comes from a female donor in good health and CMV-seropositive. The CDR3 here is CASRASAGEQFF. CDR3 DNA: TGTGCCAGCAGGGCTAGCGCGGGTGAGCAGTTCTTC.